This T cell receptor (beta chain) was retrieved from a study of cytomegalovirus exposure and HLA in healthy donors. Study observations and caveats: Among the CMV-associated chains, three were confirmed in vitro as specific for CMV antigens. Per a later analysis, roughly 17,000 TCR beta sequences showed association with HLA alleles at 0.05 false discovery rate. Using the classifier, cytomegalovirus status was reportedly diagnosed with high specificity and sensitivity.

60 Vbeta and 13 Jbeta primers were used in PCR. In the original workflow: Unique TCR beta chains totaled roughly 81 million in a later count, with roughly 11 million of them shared. Using immunoSEQ multiplex PCR, the repertoire was profiled, and TCRdb retains in-frame clones only, with some absent. V, J and clone size are taken as reported in that table, and D and trimming were inferred from the DNA itself. The table has around 140,000 clones, under 75% seen once. Per the germline V gene, CDR1 is MDHEN and CDR2 is SYDVKM. This CDR3 has 12 amino acids. As to this clone: Its specificity is unknown.

The chain recombines TRBV28 with TRBJ2-7, with unresolved D. The sequencing input was PBMCs. The sequence was collected from a woman between 40 and 50 years old in good health and CMV-seronegative. CDR3 sequence reads: CATSLVPYEQYF. The CDR3 region has the DNA TGTGCGACCAGTCTAGTTCCCTACGAGCAGTACTTC.